This T cell receptor (beta chain) was sequenced in a study of T cells in Graves' hyperthyroidism and ophthalmopathy (dated by TCRdb to the late 2010s). As for the study more broadly: Peripheral blood was sampled at the time of initial diagnosis, prior to any treatment. Whether ophthalmopathy could be predicted prospectively was tested in an independent validation cohort made up of approximately 19 hyperthyroidism patients plus 17 patients who later progressed to ophthalmopathy. The 100 or so discovery patients were randomly split 7:3 into training and test sets. The paper reports TCR Vbeta CDR3 sequencing of 140 or so peripheral blood samples: under 45 ophthalmopathy, fewer than 85 hyperthyroidism and approximately 17 progressor patients. Once sampling was done, hyperthyroidism patients were given methimazole at a starting dose of 30 mg daily, whereas ophthalmopathy patients were given high-dose intravenous methylprednisolone. In roughly six Graves' hyperthyroidism patients, the study also compared T-cell repertoires from thyroid tissue with T-cell repertoires from blood. A discovery cohort of roughly 100 patients, approximately 45 with Graves' ophthalmopathy and approximately 60 with stable Graves' hyperthyroidism, was used to find distinguishing TCR V-J signatures. The research as a whole found: No statistical method was used to set the sample size in advance, and investigators knew the group allocation. A model built on a 13 V-J signature distinguished ophthalmopathy from stable hyperthyroidism, reaching roughly 88% sensitivity and around 82% specificity in cross-validation and 80%/75% in testing. Blood samples also contained most of the expanded thyroid clonotypes (frequency above 0.001), which suggests that blood repertoires may reflect thyroid immune responses. During validation, the model predicted progression to ophthalmopathy a median of about 6.3 months ahead of onset, with roughly 65% sensitivity and about 72% specificity.

This clonotype was seen repeatedly, ten times or more. Its antigen specificity is not known. No clone much larger than this one lies a single base away; base qualities are absent. Graves' hyperthyroidism was defined as stable when no progression to ophthalmopathy occurred over 18 months of follow-up. The hyperthyroidism patients were between 18 and 65 years old and newly diagnosed, with a disease duration of less than 2 months. Any patient with an uncontrolled infection, another autoimmune disease, pregnancy or lactation was excluded. Diagnoses were based on clinical symptoms, serum thyroxine and TRAb, thyroid ultrasound and orbital computed tomography. Ficoll-Paque density gradient centrifugation was used to isolate PBMCs from approximately 11 ml of fresh peripheral blood. Total RNA was extracted with Trizol reagent, and quality was checked on an Agilent 2100 Bioanalyzer. The TCR beta CDR3 regions were amplified from RNA transcripts. The TCR CDR3 was subjected to a first round of RT-PCR using the HTBI primer set and the Qiagen OneStep RT-PCR kit. Libraries were constructed in a second round of multiplex PCR, after which size selection and purification were performed. The libraries were sequenced on an Illumina HiSeq2000 using paired-end 100 bp reads. In the authors' own workflow: SOAPnuke was used to process the raw data, throwing out any read that contained adapters or uncalled bases, had a mean Phred below 15, or lacked an exact constant-primer or identifier match. High-quality paired reads were merged using COPE v1.2.5, and each unique nucleotide sequence was defined as a clonotype. MiTCR v1.1 was used to align the clonotypes against IMGT TRBV, TRBD and TRBJ reference segments. Only V-J combinations with frequency above 0.0001, covering about 99% of repertoires, were analysed. The TCS score was defined as the ratio of F50 (clonal expansion) to E x V (chaos), calculated using BLOSUM62-based TCRdist between CDR3 peptides within each V-J. Welch's t-statistics and random forest reduced roughly 530 V-J features to about 13, which were used in a naive Bayes classifier (R e1071). The public reads were reprocessed in TCRdb via fastp at Q25 and MiXCR, keeping in-frame beta chains. A single entry per CDR3 protein holds the most common genes and DNA from its merged rows. It is TCRdb's table, rather than the study itself, that gives the V and J calls and clone size. The sample has approximately 360,000 distinct CDR3 sequences on record, around 25% of them singletons. The ten largest clones add up to 73% of the sample.

V and J are trimmed by 4 bases and 3 bases, and the gene matches miss 7 bases of the junction. From the cysteine through the phenylalanine, the CDR3 covers 15 amino acids. CDR3 DNA is the only sequence kept; it has 45 bases, read in frame from the first base. The sequence was obtained from a man between 50 and 59 years old with Graves' hyperthyroidism. The V gene is TRBV12-3 or TRBV12-4 and the J gene is TRBJ2-7; 9 central bases correspond to TRBD1. The specimen was blood. The bases read TGTGCCAGCAGTTACGCCGGGACAGGGCTCTACGAGCAGTACTTC. The encoded protein is CASSYAGTGLYEQYF.